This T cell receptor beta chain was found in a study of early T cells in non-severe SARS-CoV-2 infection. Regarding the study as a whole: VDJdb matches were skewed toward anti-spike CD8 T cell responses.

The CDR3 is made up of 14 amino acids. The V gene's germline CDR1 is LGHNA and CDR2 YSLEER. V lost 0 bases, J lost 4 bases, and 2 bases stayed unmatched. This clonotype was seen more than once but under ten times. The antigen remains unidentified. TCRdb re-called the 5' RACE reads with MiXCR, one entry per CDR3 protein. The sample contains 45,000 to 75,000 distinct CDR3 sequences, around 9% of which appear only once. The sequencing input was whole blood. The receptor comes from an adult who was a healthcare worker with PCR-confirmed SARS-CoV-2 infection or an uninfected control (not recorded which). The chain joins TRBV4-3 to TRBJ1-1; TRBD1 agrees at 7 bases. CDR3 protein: CASSQDNRGTEAFF. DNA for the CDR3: TGCGCCAGCAGCCAAGACAACAGGGGCACTGAAGCTTTCTTT.